The subject of this entry is one T cell receptor beta chain. This sample was taken from a study of OX40 agonist ivuxolimab in advanced cancers. Across the whole study: Aged roughly 23 to 79 with a mean of around 60 years, they were around 85% male.

With 3 bases removed from V and 8 bases from J, the gap between germline ends came to 10 bases. The CDR3 extends over 13 amino acids. Germline values: CDR1 MNHEY, CDR2 SVGAGI. Sampled blood was obtained at baseline, cycle 4 day 1, and cycle 7 day 1. The method was immunoSEQ multiplex PCR; TCRdb's version includes in-frame clones alone and lacks a portion of them. This sample yields tens of thousands of clones, of which roughly 86% are seen a single time; less than 0.8% belongs to the top ten. Sequenced material: CD4+ or CD8+ T cells sorted from blood, taken in a trial of the OX40 agonist ivuxolimab. The V gene is TRBV6-5, the J gene TRBJ1-4; no reliable D call. The origin of this receptor is an adult with an advanced solid tumor such as melanoma, head and neck, liver or kidney cancer. CDR3 amino acids: CASSYYEGEKLFF. The CDR3 DNA follows: TGTGCCAGCAGTTATTACGAGGGAGAAAAACTGTTTTTT.